A single sample is the source of the 12 T cell receptor beta chains below, sequenced in a study of blood T cell repertoires in COVID-19 (dated by TCRdb to 2020 to 2022). The library was made by the immunoSEQ multiplex PCR assay. Sourced from immuneACCESS, this table was stored by TCRdb with only in-frame sequences that have V and J called. A share of the clones is absent; for the studies checked, an unresolved V gene accounts for under half, and the remainder has no known explanation. The sample has over 120,000 clones on record, more than 80% of them singletons. Approximately 5% of the sample belongs to the ten largest clones. Material: peripheral blood. The origin of the receptors is a human donor in a cohort sampled during active COVID-19.

The rearrangement joins TRBV19 to TRBJ1-5; TRBD1 matches 7 bases. Germline CDR1 is LNHDA and CDR2 is SQIVND (reference sequence). The CDR3 has 13 residues. The junction had 1 base not matched to a gene; V was cut back by 1 base and J by 7 bases. CDR3 nucleotide sequence: TGTGCCAGTAGTATAGGAGGGGGCCAGCCCCAGCATTTT. Translated, it gives CASSIGGGQPQHF.

This clone was recorded once. Here the CDR3 DNA reads TGTGCCAGCAGTCTACAACAGGGGGGCACTGAAGCTTTCTTT. Its protein product is CASSLQQGGTEAFF. This sequence joins TRBV27 and TRBJ1-1; 8 bases line up with TRBD1. This CDR3 is 14 amino acids long. CDR1 is MNHEY, CDR2 SMNVEV, per germline (reference sequence). The V segment lost 5 bases and the J segment 4 bases; nucleotides outside the gene matches: 6.

The V and J genes are TRBV6-1 and TRBJ2-7; 8 bases are a match to TRBD1. Unmatched junction bases numbered 5, after V lost 1 base and J lost 3 bases. Germline values: CDR1 MNHNS, CDR2 SASEGT. This CDR3 has 15 amino acids. CDR3: CASSEGAGGLYEQYV. As DNA, the CDR3 is TGTGCCAGCAGTGAAGGGGCAGGGGGCCTCTACGAGCAGTACGTC.

V usage is TRBV6-5 and J usage is TRBJ2-3, with TRBD1 as a possible D gene (5 bases). V lost 8 bases to trimming and J lost 0 bases, with 15 bases between them. Germline V gene data show CDR1 as MNHEY and CDR2 as SVGAGI. The CDR3 has 15 amino acids. CDR3 nucleotide sequence: TGTGCCAGCGCCGCGACAGACCCTAGCACAGATACGCAGTATTTT. Protein: CASAATDPSTDTQYF.

This rearrangement joins TRBV6-1 to TRBJ2-7; 11 bases match TRBD2. CDR3 length: 16 amino acids. CDR1 and CDR2 (germline): MNHNS, SASEGT. Trimming removed 1 base from V and 3 bases from J; junction bases left unmatched: 5. Here the CDR3 DNA reads TGTGCCAGCAGTGAAGGAGTAGCGGGGGGGCTCTACGAGCAGTACTTC. Translation gives CASSEGVAGGLYEQYF.

This chain connects TRBV28 to TRBJ1-3, with D perhaps matching TRBD1 (6 bases). Germline CDR1 MDHEN, CDR2 SYDVKM. Trimming took off 8 bases at V and 4 bases at J, with 24 bases between the two ends. CDR3 length: 17 amino acids. The CDR3 nucleotides are TGTGCCAGCTTCCCCTACTATAGAGGGGGTCGCGGAAACACCATATATTTT. Its protein product is CASFPYYRGGRGNTIYF.

CDR3 nucleotide sequence: TGTGCCAGCAGCCTCGGGGGGGCGGGATATGGCTACACCTTC. Translated: CASSLGGAGYGYTF. This chain joins TRBV4-2 and TRBJ1-2; D might be TRBD1 (6 bases). The ends were cut back, 4 bases at V and 5 bases at J, with 14 bases in the middle. The V gene's germline CDR1 is LGHNA and CDR2 YNFKEQ. The CDR3 contains 14 residues.

With respect to this clone: Other DNA variants within this sample encode the same CDR3. The chain combines TRBV10-1 with TRBJ2-5; tentative D call: TRBD2 (5 bases). The CDR3 runs to 13 residues. Germline V lookup: CDR1 WNHNN, CDR2 SYGVQD (reference sequence). Trimming took off 3 bases at V and 1 base at J, with 6 bases between the two ends. CDR3 DNA sequence: TGCGCCAGCAGTGAAGGACTCCAAGAGACCCAGTACTTC. Its translation is CASSEGLQETQYF.

This sequence joins TRBV6-1 and TRBJ1-4; D may be TRBD1 (6 bases). This CDR3 comprises 16 residues. From germline, CDR1 is MNHNS and CDR2 SASEGT. V was pared by 2 bases and J by 6 bases, with 16 bases between. CDR3 coding DNA: TGTGCCAGCAGTGAATACAGGGAGCGGACATATGAAAAACTGTTTTTT. Protein product: CASSEYRERTYEKLFF.

The rearrangement uses TRBV6-4 and TRBJ2-4; 9 nucleotides align to TRBD2. This CDR3 has 14 residues. J was trimmed by 8 bases and V by 7 bases; bases with no gene match: 9. The germline CDR1 and CDR2 sequences are MRHNA and SNTAGT. CDR3: CASIGSGGSDIQYF. The CDR3 DNA is TGTGCCAGCATTGGTAGCGGGGGAAGTGACATTCAGTACTTC.

J is TRBJ2-2 and V is TRBV7-2; 9 bases are shared with TRBD2. The CDR3 is 16 residues long. CDR1 SGHTA and CDR2 FQGNSA come from the germline V gene. The V segment lost 5 bases and the J segment 0 bases; nucleotides outside the gene matches: 4. The CDR3 DNA sequence: TGTGCCAGCAGCAGGGTAGCGGGAGCGAACACCGGGGAGCTGTTTTTT. Residues: CASSRVAGANTGELFF.

This chain joins TRBV4-2 and TRBJ1-1; a weak D match, TRBD1 (6 bases). The length of the CDR3 is 16 residues. Germline V gene sequence: CDR1 LGHNA, CDR2 YNFKEQ. The V and J ends lost 0 bases and 1 base respectively, with 12 bases between them. The CDR3 DNA is TGTGCCAGCAGCCAAGAGGGGGCGCGTGGGAACACTGAAGCTTTCTTT. This encodes CASSQEGARGNTEAFF.